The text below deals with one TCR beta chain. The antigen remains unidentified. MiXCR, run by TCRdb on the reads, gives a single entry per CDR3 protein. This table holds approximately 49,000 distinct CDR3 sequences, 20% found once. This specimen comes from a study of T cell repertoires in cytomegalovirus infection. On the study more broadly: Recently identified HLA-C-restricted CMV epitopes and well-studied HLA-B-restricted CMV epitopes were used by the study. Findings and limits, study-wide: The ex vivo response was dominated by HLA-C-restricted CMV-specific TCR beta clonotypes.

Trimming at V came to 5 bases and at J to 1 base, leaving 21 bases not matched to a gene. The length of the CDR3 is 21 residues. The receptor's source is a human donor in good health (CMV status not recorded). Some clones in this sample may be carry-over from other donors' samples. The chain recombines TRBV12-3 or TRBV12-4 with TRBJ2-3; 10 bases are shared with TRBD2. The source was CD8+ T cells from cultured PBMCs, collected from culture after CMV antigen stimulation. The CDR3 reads CASSGGFDLAGGQPRTDTQYF. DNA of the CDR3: TGTGCCAGCAGTGGGGGGTTTGATTTAGCGGGAGGTCAACCACGCACAGATACGCAGTATTTT.